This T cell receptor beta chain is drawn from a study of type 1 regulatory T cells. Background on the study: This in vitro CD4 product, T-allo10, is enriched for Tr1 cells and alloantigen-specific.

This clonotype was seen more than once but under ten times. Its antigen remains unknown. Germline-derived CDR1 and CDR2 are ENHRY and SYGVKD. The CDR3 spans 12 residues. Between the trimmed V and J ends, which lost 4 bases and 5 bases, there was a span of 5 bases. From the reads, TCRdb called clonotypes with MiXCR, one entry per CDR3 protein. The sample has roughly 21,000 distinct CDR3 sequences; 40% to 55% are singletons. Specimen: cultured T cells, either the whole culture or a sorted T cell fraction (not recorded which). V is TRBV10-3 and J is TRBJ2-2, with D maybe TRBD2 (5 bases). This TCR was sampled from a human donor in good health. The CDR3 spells CAISGGTGELFF. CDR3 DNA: TGTGCCATCAGTGGAGGGACCGGGGAGCTGTTTTTT.